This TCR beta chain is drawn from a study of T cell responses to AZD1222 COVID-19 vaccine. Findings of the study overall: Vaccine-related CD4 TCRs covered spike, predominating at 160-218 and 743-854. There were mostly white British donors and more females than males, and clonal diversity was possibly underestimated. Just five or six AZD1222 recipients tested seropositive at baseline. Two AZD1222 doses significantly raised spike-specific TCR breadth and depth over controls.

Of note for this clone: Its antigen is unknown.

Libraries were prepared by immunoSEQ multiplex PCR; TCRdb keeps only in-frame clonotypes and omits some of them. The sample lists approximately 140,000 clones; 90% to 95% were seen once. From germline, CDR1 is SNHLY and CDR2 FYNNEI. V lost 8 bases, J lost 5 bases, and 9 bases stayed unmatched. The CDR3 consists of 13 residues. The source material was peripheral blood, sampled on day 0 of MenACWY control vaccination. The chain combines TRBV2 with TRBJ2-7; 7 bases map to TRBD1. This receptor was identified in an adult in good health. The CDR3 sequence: CASYKQGPHEQYF. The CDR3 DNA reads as TGTGCCAGCTATAAACAGGGGCCCCACGAGCAGTACTTC.